The next 20 T cell receptor beta chains were all read from a single sample in a study of T cells in Graves' hyperthyroidism and ophthalmopathy. Authors of the study amplified TCR beta CDR3 regions from RNA transcripts. The HTBI primer set drove a first-round RT-PCR of the TCR CDR3. In TCRdb, the multiplex PCR reads were re-called with MiXCR into one record per CDR3 protein. The sample holds over 350,000 distinct CDR3 sequences; roughly 14% are singletons and the top ten take 13%. Sample: blood. The receptors derive from a man between 18 and 29 years old with Graves' ophthalmopathy.

The V and J genes are TRBV7-9 and TRBJ1-6, with 8 positions matching TRBD1. This CDR3 spans 16 amino acids. The ends lost 4 bases at V and 9 bases at J; junction bases unmatched: 11. Germline V CDR1 and CDR2: SEHNR, FQNEAQ (reference sequence). The CDR3 DNA reads as TGTGCCAGCAGCTCCCTATCAGGGGGCGCCGGTTCACCCCTCCACTTT. Encoded protein: CASSSLSGGAGSPLHF. The entire variable domain, with the rest obtained from reference TRBV7-9 and TRBJ1-6, is as follows: DTGVSQNPRHKITKRGQNVTFRCDPISEHNRLYWYRQTLGQGPEFLTYFQNEAQLEKSRLLSDRFSAERPKGSFSTLEIQRTEQGDSAMYLCASSSLSGGAGSPLHFGNGTRLTVT.

This clonotype appeared many times. The chain joins TRBV28 to TRBJ2-5, with 11 bases that match TRBD2. Germline CDR1 MDHEN, CDR2 SYDVKM. The CDR3 spans 15 residues. The J segment lost 5 bases and the V segment lost 5 bases, leaving 7 bases of the junction unmatched. The CDR3 coding sequence is TGTGCCAGCAGTACTTTAGCGGGAGGGCCGGAGACCCAGTACTTC. This codes for CASSTLAGGPETQYF.

The chain couples TRBV14 to TRBJ1-1, with unresolved D. V was clipped by 4 bases and J by 0 bases, with 12 bases between them. Germline lookup yields CDR1 SGHDN and CDR2 FVKESK. The CDR3 loop spans 15 amino acids. CDR3 protein: CASSLTRRLNTEAFF. CDR3 in DNA: TGTGCCAGCAGCCTGACCAGGCGTTTGAACACTGAAGCTTTCTTT.

The rearrangement uses TRBV7-2 and TRBJ2-3; 7 bases map to TRBD2. Germline values: CDR1 SGHTA, CDR2 FQGNSA. Unmatched junction bases numbered 8, after V lost 4 bases and J lost 1 base. The CDR3 length is 16 residues. This CDR3 reads CASSSTNGLGTDTQYF. For the CDR3, the DNA is TGTGCCAGCAGCTCTACCAACGGACTAGGCACAGATACGCAGTATTTT.

This clonotype was detected many times. V usage is TRBV7-2 and J usage is TRBJ1-2, with a tentative D call TRBD1 (6 bases). The ends were cut back, 3 bases at V and 4 bases at J, with 9 bases in the middle. This CDR3 is built from 13 residues. CDR1 is SGHTA, CDR2 FQGNSA, per germline. The CDR3 bases are TGTGCCAGCAGCTTTACAGGGCCCTATGGCTACACCTTC. Its protein is CASSFTGPYGYTF.

The rearrangement links TRBV9 to TRBJ2-7, with 7 bases lining up with TRBD2. V lost 0 bases to trimming and J lost 0 bases; unmatched junction nucleotides: 6. CDR1 SGDLS and CDR2 YYNGEE come from the germline V gene. CDR3 size: 16 residues. The DNA for the CDR3 is TGTGCCAGCAGCGTAGAAGCGGGGTTAGGCTCCTACGAGCAGTACTTC. It translates to CASSVEAGLGSYEQYF.

The gene calls are TRBV5-6 and TRBJ1-4; no reliable D call. The CDR3 covers 13 residues. Trimming pared 1 base from V and 7 bases from J, leaving 8 bases between. The germline gives CDR1 SGHDT, CDR2 YYEEEE. The CDR3 loop is CASSLYPPEKLFF. The CDR3 DNA sequence: TGTGCCAGCAGCTTGTACCCTCCTGAAAAACTGTTTTTT.

There are many counts of this clonotype. V gene TRBV7-2 combines with J gene TRBJ2-3; D is tentatively TRBD1 or TRBD2 (6 bases each). V was pared by 10 bases and J by 6 bases, with 14 bases between. The CDR3 is 12 amino acids. Germline V CDR1 and CDR2: SGHTA, FQGNSA. The CDR3 DNA is TGTGCCACACCCCGAGGGGGGGATACGCAGTATTTT. This gives the protein CATPRGGDTQYF.

The chain uses TRBV5-1 and TRBJ2-3; 7 bases are a match to TRBD2. After removal of 6 bases from V and 5 bases from J, the junction contained 9 bases not matched to a gene. The CDR3 length is 14 residues. CDR1 and CDR2 from the germline V gene are SGHRS and YFSETQ. The CDR3 reads CASTRGGAGDTQYF. The CDR3 DNA reads as TGCGCCAGCACCCGGGGAGGGGCTGGAGATACGCAGTATTTT.

This chain links TRBV7-8 with TRBJ2-1; D ambiguous. Trimming removed 0 bases at V and 8 bases at J, with 8 bases between. The CDR3 loop spans 13 amino acids. Germline V lookup: CDR1 SGHVS, CDR2 FQNEAQ. CDR3 DNA: TGTGCCAGCAGCTTAGCGTCGCGAGATGAGCAGTTCTTC. As protein: CASSLASRDEQFF. Filled out from reference TRBV7-8 and TRBJ2-1, the complete variable domain reads GAGVSQSPRYKVAKRGQDVALRCDPISGHVSLFWYQQALGQGPEFLTYFQNEAQLDKSGLPSDRFFAERPEGSVSTLKIQRTQQEDSAVYLCASSLASRDEQFFGPGTRLTVL.

The chain employs TRBV12-3 or TRBV12-4 and TRBJ2-7; D is unresolved. The CDR3 runs to 15 residues. V lost 2 bases and J lost 7, with 18 bases in between. Here the CDR3 reads CASSLRSEALYEQYF. The CDR3 DNA follows: TGTGCCAGCAGTTTAAGGAGCGAAGCTCTCTATGAGCAGTACTTC.

The chain employs TRBV3-1 and TRBJ2-7; 8 nucleotides line up with TRBD1. This CDR3 has 15 residues. V gave up 4 bases and J gave up 0 bases; unmatched junction bases: 5. Germline V gene sequence: CDR1 LGHDT, CDR2 YNNKEL (reference sequence). Written as DNA, the CDR3 is TGTGCCAGCAGCCGAGCACAGGGGGGCTCCTACGAGCAGTACTTC. Its translation: CASSRAQGGSYEQYF.

About this clonotype itself: This clone may be a read error of a much larger clone one base away. The V call is TRBV5-1, the J call TRBJ2-1; no clear D gene. The CDR3 contains 12 residues. With 0 bases removed from V and 8 bases from J, the gap between germline ends came to 6 bases. Germline values: CDR1 SGHRS, CDR2 YFSETQ. The DNA of the CDR3 is TGCGCCAGCAGCTTGGAATCCTATGAGCAGTTCTTC. Translating it yields CASSLESYEQFF. Variable domain in full (rest from reference TRBV5-1 and TRBJ2-1): KAGVTQTPRYLIKTRGQQVTLSCSPISGHRSVSWYQQTPGQGLQFLFEYFSETQRNKGNFPGRFSGRQFSNSRSEMNVSTLELGDSALYLCASSLESYEQFFGPGTRLTVL.

V and J are TRBV7-2 and TRBJ2-7; D is unresolved. This CDR3 comprises 14 residues. V dropped 1 base and J dropped 2 bases, with 9 bases sitting between them. Germline V gene data show CDR1 as SGHTA and CDR2 as FQGNSA. CDR3 coding DNA: TGTGCCAGCAGCTTAGAACCTCACCCCTACGAGCAGTACTTC. This translates into CASSLEPHPYEQYF.

This clonotype has at least ten counts. CDR3 in DNA: TGTGCCAGCAGCTTAGGAATGAGTGAGCAGTTCTTC. This sequence encodes CASSLGMSEQFF. This chain uses TRBV7-9 with TRBJ2-1; D uncertain. Germline V lookup: CDR1 SEHNR, CDR2 FQNEAQ (reference sequence). CDR3 length: 12 amino acids. V lost 1 base, J lost 9 bases, and 7 bases lay in between.

This clonotype was detected many times. The rearrangement uses TRBV30 and TRBJ1-1, with 10 nucleotides matching TRBD1. V lost 7 bases, J lost 0 bases, and 8 bases stayed unmatched. The CDR3 runs to 15 residues. The V gene's germline CDR1 is GTSNPN and CDR2 SVGIG (reference sequence). In DNA, the CDR3 is TGTGCCTCTACCGGGACAGGGGCTATGAACACTGAAGCTTTCTTT. It specifies CASTGTGAMNTEAFF.

This chain uses TRBV7-2 with TRBJ1-1; 8 nucleotides agree with TRBD1. This CDR3 comprises 13 residues. The ends lost 5 bases at V and 8 bases at J; junction bases unmatched: 7. Germline V gene data show CDR1 as SGHTA and CDR2 as FQGNSA. This CDR3 reads CASSQDRVSEAFF. The CDR3 DNA reads TGTGCCAGCAGCCAGGACAGGGTATCCGAAGCTTTCTTT. Together with reference TRBV7-2 and TRBJ1-1, the CDR3 gives the full variable domain: GAGVSQSPSNKVTEKGKDVELRCDPISGHTALYWYRQSLGQGLEFLIYFQGNSAPDKSGLPSDRFSAERTGGSVSTLTIQRTQQEDSAVYLCASSQDRVSEAFFGQGTRLTVV.

This clonotype appeared many times. The genes are TRBV6-1 and TRBJ2-7, with 7 bases fitting TRBD2. Trimming took 5 bases from V and 3 from J; bases not matched to a gene: 7. This CDR3 is 14 amino acids long. Germline V gene sequence: CDR1 MNHNS, CDR2 SASEGT. CDR3 DNA sequence: TGTGCCAGCAGTTATGGGACTATAGACTACGAGCAGTACTTC. Protein product: CASSYGTIDYEQYF.

This clonotype came up many times. This rearrangement joins TRBV20-1 to TRBJ2-3, with TRBD1 as a possible D gene (5 bases). V was clipped by 2 bases and J by 1 base, with 10 bases between them. The germline V gene has CDR1 DFQATT and CDR2 SNEGSKA (reference sequence). CDR3 length: 14 residues. The CDR3 sequence: CSARRGAGTDTQYF. The CDR3 region has the DNA TGCAGTGCTAGAAGGGGCGCGGGCACAGATACGCAGTATTTT.

This clonotype was recorded a few times. The rearrangement joins TRBV7-9 to TRBJ2-1; 9 positions agree with TRBD2. Per the germline V gene, CDR1 is SEHNR and CDR2 is FQNEAQ (reference sequence). The length of the CDR3 is 15 residues. V trimming: 3 bases; J trimming: 6 bases; junction bases outside the gene matches: 6. The CDR3 sequence: CASSFRLAGRNEQFF. DNA of the CDR3: TGTGCCAGCAGCTTCCGGCTAGCGGGACGCAATGAGCAGTTCTTC.